Below are 28 T cell receptor beta chains sequenced from a single sample in a study of T cells in Graves' hyperthyroidism and ophthalmopathy. RNA transcripts provided the source from which TCR beta CDR3 regions were amplified. The HTBI primer set drove a first-round RT-PCR of the TCR CDR3. TCRdb ran MiXCR on the multiplex PCR reads and lists one entry per CDR3 protein. In the table there are 550,000 to 700,000 distinct CDR3 sequences, roughly 50% of which are singletons. Specimen: peripheral blood or thyroid tissue (not recorded which). The receptor set was obtained from an adult woman with Graves' disease, either hyperthyroidism or ophthalmopathy (not recorded which).

The CDR3 reads CASSLELTGNTGEQYF. The CDR3 nucleotides are TGCGCCAGCAGCTTGGAGTTGACAGGGAACACCGGGGAGCAGTACTTC. V and J are TRBV5-1 and TRBJ2-7; the match to TRBD1 covers 7 bases. The germline CDR1 and CDR2 sequences are SGHRS and YFSETQ. The CDR3 loop spans 16 amino acids. Trimming removed 0 bases from V and 7 bases from J; junction bases left unmatched: 13. Drawing the rest from reference TRBV5-1 and TRBJ2-7, the complete variable domain is KAGVTQTPRYLIKTRGQQVTLSCSPISGHRSVSWYQQTPGQGLQFLFEYFSETQRNKGNFPGRFSGRQFSNSRSEMNVSTLELGDSALYLCASSLELTGNTGEQYFGPGTRLTVT.

This clonotype has more than one count but fewer than ten. The V and J genes are TRBV5-6 and TRBJ1-1; TRBD1 agrees at 7 bases. V was pared by 0 bases and J by 6 bases, with 2 bases of the junction left unmatched. The CDR3 length is 13 residues. CDR1 and CDR2 from the germline V gene are SGHDT and YYEEEE. The CDR3 spells CASSLAGQPEAFF. The CDR3 coding sequence is TGTGCCAGCAGCTTGGCGGGACAGCCTGAAGCTTTCTTT.

This clonotype was counted at least ten times. One end of the junction does not line up with germline, which may come from a read error. The chain has TRBV6-1 and TRBJ2-5; no clear D. The CDR3 is 13 amino acids. Germline loops: CDR1 MNHNS, CDR2 SASEGT. CDR3 protein: CASTESGSETQYF. CDR3 sequence (DNA): TGTGCCAGCACTGAATCGGGTTCGGAGACCCAGTACTTC.

With respect to this clonotype: A single base separates this from a much larger clone, so it may be a read error. The chain recombines TRBV19 with TRBJ2-7; 10 nucleotides line up with TRBD2. In germline, CDR1 is LNHDA, CDR2 SQIVND (reference sequence). This CDR3 spans 15 amino acids. CDR3 protein: CVSSPRTSGNYEQYF. CDR3 nucleotide sequence: TGTGTCAGTAGTCCGAGGACTAGCGGAAACTACGAGCAGTACTTC.

In its sample, this clonotype was seen many times. V and J are TRBV7-9 and TRBJ2-7; 11 nucleotides line up with TRBD1. V shed 8 bases, J shed 0 bases, and the junction held 6 bases outside the gene matches. Germline V gene data show CDR1 as SEHNR and CDR2 as FQNEAQ (reference sequence). CDR3 length: 15 residues. The CDR3 DNA reads TGTGCCAGCGGAACCGGGACAGGGGGCTCCTACGAGCAGTACTTC. It codes for CASGTGTGGSYEQYF.

This chain links TRBV7-2 with TRBJ2-2; possibly TRBD1 for D (6 bases). This CDR3 region has 18 residues. CDR1 SGHTA and CDR2 FQGNSA come from the germline V gene. V dropped 4 bases and J dropped 3 bases, with 21 bases sitting between them. The CDR3 protein is CASSSRPQGYGYTGELFF. As DNA, the CDR3 is TGTGCCAGCAGCTCCAGACCACAGGGCTATGGCTACACCGGGGAGCTGTTTTTT.

This clonotype has ten or more counts. The chain couples TRBV15 to TRBJ2-7; no firm D call. The V end was cut by 1 base, the J end by 2 bases, with 6 bases between. Germline CDR1 is LNHNV and CDR2 is YYDKDF (reference sequence). The CDR3 consists of 13 residues. The CDR3 reads CATSRAHAYEQYF. The DNA of the CDR3 is TGTGCCACCAGCAGAGCCCACGCCTACGAGCAGTACTTC.

This clonotype was seen only a few times. Without the conserved terminal phenylalanine or tryptophan, this CDR3 likely stems from a read error. Because the CDR3's place on the DNA is in doubt, the DNA is left out and the CDR3 is given as listed by TCRdb. The J gene is TRBJ1-2, the V gene TRBV28; the DNA was not compared with TRBD1, the D call given in the table. The CDR3 numbers 13 amino acids, ends counted. Germline assignment: CDR1 MDHEN and CDR2 SYDVKM. CDR3 protein: CASSLDRRLFSLS.

This clonotype was counted many times. The V gene is TRBV6-1, the J gene TRBJ2-2, with D perhaps matching TRBD1 (8 bases). V was pared by 10 bases and J by 5 bases, with 26 bases between. This CDR3 is built from 17 residues. Germline-derived CDR1 and CDR2 are MNHNS and SASEGT. The CDR3: CATQGADSGILTGELFF. CDR3 coding DNA: TGTGCCACCCAGGGGGCAGACAGCGGGATCTTGACCGGGGAGCTGTTTTTT.

Note on this clonotype: The junction shows a germline mismatch at one end, possibly a read error. The CDR3 protein is CASSPPKGQWGYAF. For the CDR3, the DNA is TGTGCCAGCTCACCGCCTAAAGGACAATGGGGCTACGCCTTC. The V and J genes are TRBV18 and TRBJ1-2; D might be TRBD1 (5 bases). The germline V gene has CDR1 KGHSH and CDR2 LQKENI. This CDR3 has 14 residues.

With respect to this clonotype: A much larger clonotype is one base distant, so this may be a read error. J is TRBJ2-7 and V is TRBV28; either TRBD1 or TRBD2 may supply D (6 bases each). Trimming took off 6 bases at V and 7 bases at J, with 16 bases between the two ends. From germline, CDR1 is MDHEN and CDR2 SYDVKM. The CDR3 covers 13 residues. DNA for the CDR3: TGTGCCAGCAGCTCTCGGGGGCCAGCTGAGCAGTACTTC. Its protein is CASSSRGPAEQYF.

This clonotype was recorded once. The gene calls are TRBV7-2 and TRBJ2-5, with 8 bases that match TRBD1. The CDR3 has 16 amino acids. J gave up 5 bases and V 4 bases, and 12 bases lay outside the gene matches. CDR1 and CDR2 from the germline V gene are SGHTA and FQGNSA. In nucleotides, the CDR3 is TGTGCCAGCAGCTGGGGACAGGCGGCCCAGGGCGAGACCCAGTACTTC. Its translation is CASSWGQAAQGETQYF.

The genes are TRBV2 and TRBJ1-2; D unclear. Trimming shortened V by 2 bases and J by 4 bases, and 5 bases separated the two germline ends. Germline assignment: CDR1 SNHLY and CDR2 FYNNEI. The CDR3 extends over 12 amino acids. DNA for the CDR3: TGTGCCAGCAGTGAACTATTCTATGGCTACACCTTC. Protein sequence: CASSELFYGYTF. Full variable domain (missing parts from reference TRBV2 and TRBJ1-2): EPEVTQTPSHQVTQMGQEVILRCVPISNHLYFYWYRQILGQKVEFLVSFYNNEISEKSEIFDDQFSVERPDGSNFTLKIRSTKLEDSAMYFCASSELFYGYTFGSGTRLTVV.

This clonotype was picked up many times. This chain uses TRBV2 with TRBJ2-7, with TRBD2 matching 11 bases. The CDR3 loop spans 15 amino acids. The germline V gene has CDR1 SNHLY and CDR2 FYNNEI. The J segment lost 7 bases and the V segment lost 6 bases, leaving 11 bases of the junction unmatched. The CDR3 loop reads CASRGALAGGREQYF. The CDR3, as DNA: TGTGCCAGCAGGGGGGCGCTAGCGGGAGGTCGGGAGCAGTACTTC.

J is TRBJ2-2 and V is TRBV7-2; the D gene is possibly TRBD2 (5 bases). Trimming took off 2 bases at V and 6 bases at J, with 13 bases between the two ends. This CDR3 is 15 amino acids long. Germline V gene data show CDR1 as SGHTA and CDR2 as FQGNSA. CDR3 sequence: CASSLRGLSAGELFF. CDR3 DNA sequence: TGTGCCAGCAGCTTACGAGGGTTATCGGCCGGGGAGCTGTTTTTT.

The chain employs TRBV7-9 and TRBJ1-5; 8 bases map to TRBD1. The CDR3 extends over 14 amino acids. The V gene's germline CDR1 is SEHNR and CDR2 FQNEAQ (reference sequence). The V gene end was trimmed by 8 bases and the J gene end by 5 bases; junction bases not matched to a gene: 8. The CDR3 here is CASSPTTGDQPQHF. DNA of the CDR3: TGTGCCAGCTCACCCACGACAGGGGATCAGCCCCAGCATTTT.

V and J are TRBV5-1 and TRBJ1-1, with D perhaps TRBD1 (5 bases). The CDR3 runs to 13 residues. V lost 6 bases, J lost 11 bases, and 20 bases lay in between. Germline V gives CDR1 SGHRS, CDR2 YFSETQ. CDR3 loop: CASNNGPGNLAFF. The DNA of the CDR3 is TGCGCCAGCAACAACGGCCCAGGGAATCTGGCTTTCTTT.

This clonotype was observed many times. This rearrangement joins TRBV20-1 to TRBJ2-2; 11 nucleotides line up with TRBD1. The CDR3 covers 14 residues. Germline V lookup: CDR1 DFQATT, CDR2 SNEGSKA (reference sequence). J was trimmed by 5 bases and V by 6 bases; bases with no gene match: 5. CDR3 nucleotide sequence: TGCAGTGCCACGGACAGGGGGCTAACCGGGGAGCTGTTTTTT. This encodes CSATDRGLTGELFF.

Many counts were recorded for this clonotype. The chain joins TRBV9 to TRBJ1-1; 8 bases align to TRBD1. The CDR3 sequence is 15 residues long. CDR1 is SGDLS, CDR2 YYNGEE, per germline. After removal of 3 bases from V and 0 bases from J, the junction contained 4 bases not matched to a gene. The CDR3 DNA follows: TGTGCCAGCAGCGCAACAGGGGGTCTGAACACTGAAGCTTTCTTT. It yields the protein CASSATGGLNTEAFF.

The rearrangement joins TRBV10-3 to TRBJ1-6; 7 bases match TRBD1. V trimming: 6 bases; J trimming: 5 bases; junction bases outside the gene matches: 7. The CDR3 has 15 amino acids. Germline lookup yields CDR1 ENHRY and CDR2 SYGVKD. The CDR3 here is CAIRGQDLNNSPLHF. The DNA for the CDR3 is TGTGCCATCAGAGGACAGGACTTAAATAATTCACCCCTCCACTTT.

The DNA of the CDR3 is TGTGCCAGCAGCTTAGGTACCACCGGGGGACAAGAGACCCAGTACTTC. Translating it yields CASSLGTTGGQETQYF. This chain links TRBV7-8 with TRBJ2-5; D possibly corresponds to TRBD2 (6 bases). Germline CDR1 reads SGHVS; CDR2 reads FQNEAQ. The V and J ends lost 1 base and 2 bases respectively, with 14 bases between them. This CDR3 has 16 residues.

The rearrangement joins TRBV5-4 to TRBJ1-1; D gene uncertain. CDR1 and CDR2 (germline): SGHNT, YYREEE (reference sequence). V lost 4 bases to trimming and J lost 7 bases, with 23 bases between them. This CDR3 contains 16 residues. The CDR3 here is CASSASQGPPAFEAFF. CDR3 sequence (DNA): TGTGCCAGCAGCGCAAGCCAAGGTCCTCCTGCGTTTGAAGCTTTCTTT.

V and J are TRBV5-1 and TRBJ1-2; a possible D gene is TRBD1 (6 bases). The V end lost 2 bases, the J end lost 9 bases, and 11 bases lay between the germline ends. Germline V CDR1 and CDR2: SGHRS, YFSETQ. The CDR3 extends over 12 amino acids. For the CDR3, the DNA is TGCGCCAGCAGCTTAGGGGGGGTTCGCTACACCTTC. Its translation is CASSLGGVRYTF.

This clonotype has a count of ten or more. V is TRBV6-1 and J is TRBJ2-5, with D perhaps TRBD1 or TRBD2 (5 bases each). V lost 2 bases, J lost 4 bases, and 14 bases lay in between. This CDR3 has 15 residues. From germline, CDR1 is MNHNS and CDR2 SASEGT. The CDR3 sequence: CASSENLEGSETQYF. Written as DNA, the CDR3 is TGTGCCAGCAGTGAAAATTTAGAGGGGTCAGAGACCCAGTACTTC.

This clonotype was detected only a few times. The rearrangement links TRBV7-2 to TRBJ1-3, with TRBD1 as a possible D gene (6 bases). The V end lost 3 bases, the J end lost 4 bases, and 10 bases lay between the germline ends. CDR1 is SGHTA, CDR2 FQGNSA, per germline. The CDR3 length is 14 residues. The CDR3 loop reads CASSFPGQGNTIYF. The DNA for the CDR3 is TGTGCCAGCAGCTTCCCAGGACAGGGAAACACCATATATTTT.

The rearrangement joins TRBV20-1 to TRBJ1-1; D gene ambiguous. V was trimmed by 0 bases and J by 4 bases, leaving 12 bases between them. This CDR3 has 14 amino acids. Germline V gene sequence: CDR1 DFQATT, CDR2 SNEGSKA (reference sequence). DNA of the CDR3: TGCAGTGCTAGAGACCGCCCGGTGGGCACTGAAGCTTTCTTT. Translating gives CSARDRPVGTEAFF.

This sequence joins TRBV20-1 and TRBJ2-5, with a weak D call TRBD2 (6 bases). V lost 5 bases and J lost 5, with 15 bases in between. In germline, CDR1 is DFQATT, CDR2 SNEGSKA (reference sequence). This CDR3 contains 13 residues. The CDR3: CSAPREWAETQYF. Here the CDR3 DNA reads TGCAGTGCTCCTCGGGAGTGGGCGGAGACCCAGTACTTC.

The V gene is TRBV7-9, the J gene TRBJ2-7; perhaps D is TRBD1 or TRBD2 (10 bases each). Trimming took off 4 bases at V and 4 bases at J, with 17 bases between the two ends. This CDR3 comprises 15 residues. Looked up from germline, CDR1 is SEHNR and CDR2 is FQNEAQ (reference sequence). In nucleotides, the CDR3 is TGTGCCAGCAGCTCACTAGCGGGACAGGGGTACGAGCAGTACTTC. Its translation: CASSSLAGQGYEQYF.